This T cell receptor beta chain was found in a study of cytomegalovirus exposure and HLA in healthy donors. Regarding the study as a whole: As confirmed in vitro, a few CMV-associated chains were specific for CMV antigens.

This CDR3 comprises 19 residues. Germline CDR1 reads MNHEY; CDR2 reads SMNVEV (reference sequence). V was shortened by 7 bases and J by 1 base, with 26 bases between the two germline ends. In regard to this clone: Its antigen is as yet unknown.

The method was immunoSEQ multiplex PCR; TCRdb's version includes in-frame clones alone and lacks a portion of them. The sample records 150,000 to 200,000 clones, roughly 85% being singletons. Specimen: PBMCs. This clonotype was sampled from a young man in good health and CMV-seropositive. V and J are TRBV27 and TRBJ2-1; D might be TRBD1 (5 bases). CDR3 bases: TGTGCCAGCACCCTTACCCCCCACGGCCAGGGAACATCCTACAATGAGCAGTTCTTC. Its translation is CASTLTPHGQGTSYNEQFF.